This T cell receptor (beta chain) was identified during a study of blood T cell repertoires in COVID-19. For the study at large: There were acute and convalescent COVID-19 samples, and they came from the United States, Italy and Spain. The cDNA or gDNA used as material had been derived from T cells, B-cell-depleted T cells, or PBMCs.

Germline V gene lookup returns CDR1 LGHNA and CDR2 YSLEER. The V segment lost 1 base and the J segment 9 bases; nucleotides outside the gene matches: 5. The length of the CDR3 is 16 residues. Study processing details: Estimation of nucleated cell counts was performed using reference gene primer amplification. The assay was immunoSEQ multiplex PCR, and TCRdb's table has in-frame clones only and misses some. V and J calls and clone size are those listed in that table; D and trimming were worked out from the DNA. The data show approximately 270,000 clones, 88% seen once. The sample taken for sequencing was peripheral blood. This chain joins TRBV4-3 and TRBJ2-2; 13 bases agree with TRBD2. The receptor's source is a man aged 80 or over with acute or convalescent COVID-19. Here the CDR3 DNA reads TGCGCCAGCAGCCAAGTGGGGACTAGCGGGGCCTGGGAGCTGTTTTTT. It translates to CASSQVGTSGAWELFF.